This paragraph reports one T cell receptor beta chain. This clone's antigen is unknown. No qualities accompany the bases; no much larger clone lies one base away. The identical CDR3 is also encoded by other nucleotide sequences in the sample. The germline V gene gives CDR1 as SQVTM and CDR2 as ANQGSEA. The CDR3 starts with the cysteine, ends with the phenylalanine, and has 11 residues. The kept DNA is CDR3 alone, 33 bases in frame from the first base. V loses 4 bases, J loses 4 bases, and the germline ends lie 5 bases apart. This record belongs to a study of beta chain features in type 1 diabetes (dated by TCRdb to about 2018). About the study as a whole: No differences in mean age, gender distribution, total cell number or subset yield were found between patients and healthy donors. A total of over 95,000,000 sorted cells were examined across all samples, and RNA yield correlated strongly with the number of cells per subset. In the study, recently diagnosed type 1 diabetes patients and matched healthy donors were compared on the TCRB repertoires of their sorted circulating CD4+ T cell subsets. Regulatory and stem cell-like memory subsets were isolated from only 8 patients and roughly eight healthy donors, whereas naive and central memory subsets came from all 30 or so donors. Here is what the overall study found, with its caveats: Because cDNA rather than genomic DNA was sequenced, highly expressing activated cells could have been over-represented, although no difference in activation and CD3 levels was found between groups. At VDJ recombination sites, type 1 diabetes patients had fewer insertions and more deleted nucleotides, which implies abnormalities in thymic rearrangement. A moderate but significant shortening of TCRB CDR3 length was observed in type 1 diabetes patients in all four CD4+ subsets. Shorter templates might have been favored by PCR, but patient and control samples were amplified and corrected together, so both groups would have been affected equally by any skew. The naive, central memory and regulatory TCRB repertoires appeared to resemble one another more closely among patients than among healthy donors. Because the HLA sub-analyses included only small numbers of individuals, any influence of HLA type on TCRB rearrangement was left unresolved.

Each donor gave one peripheral blood draw, averaging roughly 120 mL, which was collected into heparinised tubes. Naive, central memory, regulatory and stem cell-like memory CD4+ T cells were sorted on a BD FACSAria II using a panel including CD45RO, CCR7, CD25, CD127, CD95 and CD27. A purity above 98% was achieved for all sorted populations. PBMCs were isolated immediately by Lymphoprep density gradient centrifugation and stained directly without culture. So that batch effects would be minimized, each experiment stained and sorted samples in pairs, pairing one healthy donor with one patient. The entire isolated RNA was reverse transcribed using the High Capacity cDNA Reverse Transcription Kit, and thus expressed TCRB transcripts were sequenced. Deep immunoSEQ sequencing was performed on naive, central memory and regulatory T cell samples, with an average of around 3.5 million total reads per sample. After sorted cells were lysed in RLT buffer, RNA was extracted with DNase-treated RNeasy Micro or Mini kits, with the choice depending on cell number. To prevent cross-contamination, each cell subset was processed individually, whereas patient and healthy donor samples were processed jointly. The immunoSEQ multiplex PCR was used to amplify TCRB sequences from cDNA, generating 87-bp fragments that spanned the CDR3 region. The amplicons were sequenced using the Illumina HiSeq platform. The study's own analysis went as follows. Synthetic template baselines were used to correct PCR bias computationally, reads within Hamming distance 2 were collapsed, and singletons that could not be merged were discarded. By aligning reads against IMGT, V, D and J genes, CDR3 length, and insertions or deletions at six rearrangement sites were assigned. Clonotype counts were normalized to sorted cell number within each subset before computing true diversity and Gini coefficients with the tcR R package. The overlap coefficient, calculated on TCRB nucleotide sequences, was used to measure repertoire sharing. Here the immuneACCESS table is served through TCRdb, limited to in-frame sequences with V and J called. Missing clones are a known gap in these copies; in checked studies unresolved V genes cover under half, and the rest lacks a known reason. The V and J calls and the clone size are those of that table, but D and trimming were determined from the DNA. The sample includes approximately 170,000 clones, with 7% to 10% observed a single time. The ten largest clones represent less than 3% of the sample.

This sequence was found in a woman younger than 35 in good health. Sample: central memory CD4+ T cells from blood. In this chain, TRBV29-1 is recombined with TRBJ1-3; confidence is insufficient to name the D gene. The DNA sequence follows: TGCAGCGTTGCGGAGGGAAACACCATATATTTT. The resulting protein is CSVAEGNTIYF.